This T cell receptor beta chain is drawn from a study of blood T cells in healthy people across ages. This clonotype came up a few times. PCR was performed a second time for 7 to 11 cycles using a sample-barcoded 5' primer and a J-beta primer mix. TCRdb used MiXCR to reprocess the 5' RACE reads, holding one entry per CDR3 protein. The table has roughly 1.7 million distinct CDR3 sequences, roughly 32% seen once. The V gene's germline CDR1 is ENHRY and CDR2 SYGVKD. The CDR3 has 18 residues. Germline trimming cut 0 bases from V and 4 bases from J; bases unmatched to any gene: 12. Healthy Caucasian individuals from Russia aged about 6 to 90 served as donors.

The clonotype comes from a woman in her twenties or thirties in good health. The sequencing sample was made of blood. The V call is TRBV10-3, the J call TRBJ1-5; 7 positions agree with TRBD1. This CDR3 is CAISESLPGTASNQPQHF. The CDR3 coding sequence is TGTGCCATCAGTGAGTCGCTGCCCGGGACAGCTTCGAATCAGCCCCAGCATTTT.